This entry is about one T cell receptor beta chain. This clone occurred once. Its antigen remains undetermined. Per-nucleotide qualities are absent, and no much larger clonotype sits a single base away. TCRbeta CDR3 regions were amplified from genomic DNA by means of the immunoSEQ Assay, a bias-controlled multiplex PCR. In the authors' own workflow: Nucleated cell counts per sample were estimated from amplification of reference gene primers within the assay. Sequence reads were collapsed and filtered to measure the absolute abundance of every unique TCRbeta CDR3 rearrangement. For each sample, productive Simpson clonality was calculated by taking the square root of Simpson's diversity index across productive rearrangements. Held by TCRdb, this immuneACCESS table contains in-frame sequences only and omits some clones. Under half of the omission traces to an unresolved V gene where checked; the cause of the rest is unknown. The D gene and trimming were derived from the DNA, and the V and J assignments and clone size from that table. This sample comprises about 480,000 clones, around 89% of them detected only once. The ten largest clonotypes hold 4% to 5.5% of the sample.

The record originates from a study of blood T cell repertoires in COVID-19 (dated by TCRdb to 2018 to 2020). Concerning the study at large: Samples covering the acute and convalescent phases of COVID-19 were provided by collaborators in the United States, Italy and Spain. The prospective study material was composed of cDNA or gDNA derived from T cells, B-cell-depleted T cells, or PBMCs. Deeply sampled blood TCRbeta repertoires from subjects exposed to, actively infected with, or recovered from COVID-19 were included in the dataset. A freely available public database, intended as a resource for researchers studying the immune response to SARS-CoV-2, is where the repertoires were released. The samples were drawn from two sources: the first 160 participants of the ongoing ImmuneRACE study, and over 1,000 subjects contributed by 6 global collaborators. Sample metadata almost always included a de-identified subject ID, COVID-19 status, age in years and sex. HLA class I and class II types, where available, came from metadata supplied by the sample provider rather than from assay-based typing.

The germline V gene (reference sequence) provides CDR1 MNHEY and CDR2 SMNVEV. Trimming costs V 2 bases and J 6 bases, and their ends lie 18 bases apart. The CDR3 runs 16 amino acids, cysteine and phenylalanine included. The DNA shown is the 48-base CDR3, in frame from base 1. Broad study findings and their caveats: The quantity of clinical and demographic metadata differed by source and by participant and was supplied without curation.

The collaborating institutions used their own protocols to collect whole blood in K2EDTA tubes. For TCRbeta analysis, collaborators shipped samples in one of three forms: frozen whole blood, isolated PBMCs, or DNA extracted from either of those sample types. The sequenced sample was peripheral blood. This clonotype was obtained from a woman aged 30 to 39 with acute or convalescent COVID-19. Recombination joined TRBV27 with TRBJ2-3, and the D gene may be TRBD1, 6 bases matching. At the DNA level, the sequence is TGTGCCAGCAGTTTAAGGCTAGCTAGGGGGATGGATACGCAGTATTTT. It translates as CASSLRLARGMDTQYF.